This T cell receptor (beta chain) was recovered during a study of blood T cells in healthy people across ages. CDR3 length: 15 amino acids. Germline CDR1 is SEHNR and CDR2 is FQNEAQ (reference sequence). V lost 5 bases and J lost 7; bases outside the gene matches: 10. For the second PCR, which ran for about 6 to 11 cycles, a sample-barcoded 5' primer and a J-beta primer mix were used. TCRdb itself ran the 5' RACE reads through MiXCR, one entry per CDR3 protein. The sample has more than 650,000 distinct CDR3 sequences, roughly 26% seen once. The data were also submitted as part of a second study, on T cells of mothers and their children.

Sequencing used blood. The clonotype was recovered from a boy younger than 18 in good health. V and J are TRBV7-9 and TRBJ1-4; 7 bases are a match to TRBD1. The CDR3 sequence: CASSGRQGWSEKLFF. In DNA, the CDR3 is TGTGCCAGCAGCGGGAGACAGGGATGGAGTGAAAAACTGTTTTTT. The complete variable domain, with remaining parts taken from reference TRBV7-9 and TRBJ1-4, reads DTGVSQNPRHKITKRGQNVTFRCDPISEHNRLYWYRQTLGQGPEFLTYFQNEAQLEKSRLLSDRFSAERPKGSFSTLEIQRTEQGDSAMYLCASSGRQGWSEKLFFGSGTQLSVL.